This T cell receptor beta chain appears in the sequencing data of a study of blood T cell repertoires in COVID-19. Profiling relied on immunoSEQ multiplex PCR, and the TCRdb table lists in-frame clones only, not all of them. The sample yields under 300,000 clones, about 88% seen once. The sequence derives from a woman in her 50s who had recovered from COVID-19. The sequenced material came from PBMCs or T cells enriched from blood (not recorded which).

As DNA, the CDR3 is TGTGCCAGCAGTTTACCCCTCCAGGGAGGAGGGGACCAGTACTTC. Protein product: CASSLPLQGGGDQYF. This chain joins TRBV28 and TRBJ2-5, with D maybe TRBD2 (6 bases). The V and J ends lost 2 bases and 10 bases respectively, with 20 bases between them. CDR1 is MDHEN and CDR2 is SYDVKM in the germline V gene. The length of the CDR3 is 15 residues.